What follows are 19 T cell receptor beta chains derived from one specimen sequenced in a study of human T cells and chemical hapten exposure. Time point given: patch test 1, 2 weeks after DPC sensitization. Treatment of the sample: therapeutic diphenylcyclopropenone sensitization with weekly scalp DPC. TCRdb re-derived calls from the RACE reads in MiXCR, one entry per CDR3 protein. Found here are 180,000 or so distinct CDR3 sequences, roughly 15% of them singletons; the top ten hold 1.5% to 2%. The sequences come from whole blood, collected in connection with sensitization to the hapten diphenylcyclopropenone (DPC). These receptors were obtained from a woman in her thirties with alopecia areata. Some clones in this sample may be carry-over from other donors' samples.

This clonotype came up a few times. This chain links TRBV10-3 with TRBJ2-5; D possibly corresponds to TRBD2 (6 bases). The CDR3 runs 15 residues. Germline-derived CDR1 and CDR2 are ENHRY and SYGVKD. With 6 bases removed from V and 4 bases from J, the gap between germline ends came to 18 bases. CDR3 amino acids: CAISDPRGMGETQYF. In DNA, the CDR3 is TGTGCCATCAGCGATCCCCGGGGGATGGGAGAGACCCAGTACTTC.

This clonotype came up a few times. This chain connects TRBV7-9 to TRBJ2-7; TRBD1 aligns across 8 bases. J lost 4 bases, V lost 5 bases, and 10 bases had no gene match. The germline CDR1 and CDR2 sequences are SEHNR and FQNEAQ (reference sequence). This CDR3 is 15 amino acids long. The CDR3 DNA follows: TGTGCCAGCAGCCCGCGGACAGGGATTATTTACGAGCAGTACTTC. It codes for CASSPRTGIIYEQYF.

This clonotype came up a few times. This chain uses TRBV4-3 with TRBJ2-7; 8 nucleotides match TRBD2. Germline V CDR1 and CDR2: LGHNA, YSLEER. V was clipped by 3 bases and J by 3 bases; unmatched bases: 7. The CDR3 sequence is 15 residues long. The CDR3 region is CASSQGAGGLYEQYF. The CDR3 DNA reads as TGCGCCAGCAGCCAGGGGGCGGGAGGCCTCTACGAGCAGTACTTC.

This clonotype was detected only a few times. The chain has TRBV20-1 and TRBJ2-4, with TRBD2 matching over 9 bases. V shed 0 bases and J 1 base; nucleotides not matched to a gene: 4. Germline assignment: CDR1 DFQATT and CDR2 SNEGSKA (reference sequence). This CDR3 region has 16 residues. Here the CDR3 reads CSARDSGSTAKNIQYF. The CDR3 DNA reads TGCAGTGCTAGAGATAGCGGGAGCACGGCCAAAAACATTCAGTACTTC.

In this sample, this clonotype turned up many times. The chain joins TRBV18 to TRBJ1-1, with 7 bases matching TRBD1. V lost 1 base, J lost 3 bases, and 5 bases stayed unmatched. Germline values: CDR1 KGHSH, CDR2 LQKENI. The CDR3 totals 15 residues. CDR3 region: CASSPQGAVDTEAFF. The CDR3 nucleotides read TGTGCCAGCTCACCACAGGGGGCGGTTGACACTGAAGCTTTCTTT.

This clonotype was recorded at least ten times. The rearrangement joins TRBV29-1 to TRBJ2-5; D remains unclear. V gave up 7 bases and J gave up 4 bases, with 13 bases separating them. The CDR3 length is 12 residues. The germline V gene has CDR1 SQVTM and CDR2 ANQGSEA. Written as DNA, the CDR3 is TGCAGCGCCGAGTCCAGTAGAGAGACCCAGTACTTC. Translating it yields CSAESSRETQYF.

V gene TRBV20-1 combines with J gene TRBJ2-3, with unresolved D. The CDR3 sequence is 12 residues long. From germline, CDR1 is DFQATT and CDR2 SNEGSKA (reference sequence). CDR3 sequence reads: CRGGVNSDTQYF. CDR3 nucleotide sequence: TGCAGAGGCGGCGTCAACTCAGATACGCAGTATTTT.

This clonotype was recorded many times. The rearrangement links TRBV5-5 to TRBJ1-4, with D possibly matching TRBD1 (5 bases). The germline V and J ends were trimmed by 1 base and 0 bases, with 7 bases remaining between them. This CDR3 comprises 15 residues. Per the germline V gene, CDR1 is SGHKS and CDR2 is YYEKEE (reference sequence). CDR3: CASSLRDPTNEKLFF. In DNA, the CDR3 is TGTGCCAGCAGCTTGAGGGACCCAACTAATGAAAAACTGTTTTTT.

This clonotype came up a few times. Here the CDR3 DNA reads TGTGCCAGCAGCTCAGCCATGGGCACAGATACGCAGTATTTT. It specifies CASSSAMGTDTQYF. The genes are TRBV7-8 and TRBJ2-3; D is unclear. The length of the CDR3 is 14 residues. V gave up 4 bases and J gave up 1 base, with 9 bases separating them. Germline loops: CDR1 SGHVS, CDR2 FQNEAQ.

This clonotype has a handful of counts. The chain carries TRBV5-1 and TRBJ2-7; D ambiguous. The CDR3 is made up of 12 amino acids. Germline V gene data show CDR1 as SGHRS and CDR2 as YFSETQ. Trimming removed 6 bases at V and 2 bases at J, with 9 bases between. The CDR3 loop is CASTDGPYEQYF. CDR3 DNA sequence: TGCGCCAGCACAGACGGGCCCTACGAGCAGTACTTC.

The V call is TRBV12-3 or TRBV12-4, the J call TRBJ2-1; a possible D gene is TRBD2 (6 bases). V dropped 5 bases and J dropped 8 bases, with 22 bases sitting between them. This CDR3 comprises 16 residues. The CDR3 nucleotides read TGTGCCAGCAGTGGGTTACGGGGGAGGACTCTCTATGAGCAGTTCTTC. Translation gives CASSGLRGRTLYEQFF.

This sequence joins TRBV28 and TRBJ1-1; D is possibly TRBD1 (6 bases). The CDR3 is 16 amino acids. Per the germline V gene, CDR1 is MDHEN and CDR2 is SYDVKM. V dropped 5 bases and J dropped 3 bases, with 19 bases sitting between them. The CDR3 is CASSRFRGGGDTEAFF. The CDR3, as DNA: TGTGCCAGCAGTCGATTCAGGGGCGGGGGCGACACTGAAGCTTTCTTT.

The chain joins TRBV28 to TRBJ1-1; perhaps TRBD1 as D (6 bases). The CDR3 has 14 amino acids. Germline CDR1 MDHEN, CDR2 SYDVKM. Deletions cut 1 base from V and 5 bases from J, with 11 bases between. For the CDR3, the DNA is TGTGCCAGCAGTTTATACAGGGTAGAAACTGAAGCTTTCTTT. It translates to CASSLYRVETEAFF.

The chain joins TRBV7-2 to TRBJ1-2; no definite D call. Per the germline V gene, CDR1 is SGHTA and CDR2 is FQGNSA. V was pared by 5 bases and J by 6 bases, with 22 bases between. The CDR3 runs to 16 residues. The CDR3 loop reads CASSPDYISLSHGYTF. CDR3 nucleotides: TGTGCCAGCAGCCCAGATTATATCTCTTTGAGCCATGGCTACACCTTC.

The genes are TRBV18 and TRBJ2-7; D might be TRBD2 (6 bases). The CDR3 consists of 14 residues. The germline CDR1 and CDR2 sequences are KGHSH and LQKENI. V shed 3 bases and J shed 4 bases, with 13 bases lying between them. The DNA of the CDR3 is TGTGCCAGCTCACCTTCGGGAGCCCCGTACGAGCAGTACTTC. As protein: CASSPSGAPYEQYF.

This clonotype was picked up a small number of times. The genes are TRBV6-2 or TRBV6-3 and TRBJ2-3; D is possibly TRBD2 (6 bases). The CDR3 spans 17 residues. The V gene's germline CDR1 is MNHEY and CDR2 SVGEGT. Trimming cost V 2 bases and J 1 base, with 16 bases left between them. The CDR3 is CASSYGQGASGTDTQYF. The CDR3 bases are TGTGCCAGCAGTTACGGTCAAGGGGCTAGCGGCACAGATACGCAGTATTTT.

The chain is built from TRBV29-1 and TRBJ2-1; 13 bases match TRBD2. Germline V gives CDR1 SQVTM, CDR2 ANQGSEA. Trimming removed 6 bases from V and 6 bases from J; junction bases left unmatched: 8. The CDR3 is 15 amino acids. Here the CDR3 DNA reads TGCAGCGTGGCTACCGGGACTAGCGGGACCAATGAGCAGTTCTTC. This encodes CSVATGTSGTNEQFF.

This clonotype has a count of ten or more. The gene calls are TRBV27 and TRBJ1-1, with D uncertain. Germline-derived CDR1 and CDR2 are MNHEY and SMNVEV (reference sequence). This CDR3 comprises 13 residues. Deletions cut 4 bases from V and 0 bases from J, with 6 bases between. The CDR3 sequence: CASSYKLNTEAFF. The CDR3, as DNA: TGTGCCAGCAGTTATAAGTTGAACACTGAAGCTTTCTTT.

This chain connects TRBV29-1 to TRBJ2-4; no reliable D call. Germline V gene sequence: CDR1 SQVTM, CDR2 ANQGSEA. The CDR3 runs 17 residues. V lost 1 base and J 0 bases, leaving 16 bases between the germline ends. CDR3: CSVEVPAIDPAKNIQYF. In nucleotides, the CDR3 is TGCAGCGTTGAAGTACCCGCTATCGATCCAGCCAAAAACATTCAGTACTTC.